Sequencing of this TCR beta chain was carried out in a study of T cell repertoires in cytomegalovirus infection. TCRdb analysed the reads with MiXCR anew, one entry per CDR3 protein. The sample contains under 200,000 distinct CDR3 sequences, roughly 9% of which appear only once. This clonotype turned up a few times. This CDR3 is built from 15 residues. V trimming: 4 bases; J trimming: 1 base; junction bases outside the gene matches: 8. Per the germline V gene, CDR1 is SGHRS and CDR2 is YFSETQ. The sequence derives from a human donor in good health (CMV status not recorded). Some clones in this sample may be carry-over from other donors' samples. The chain uses TRBV5-1 and TRBJ2-7; 7 bases align to TRBD2. Sequences were obtained from PBMCs. DNA for the CDR3: TGCGCCAGCAGCGTCGGGGCGGGAGATTCCTACGAGCAGTACTTC. This sequence encodes CASSVGAGDSYEQYF.